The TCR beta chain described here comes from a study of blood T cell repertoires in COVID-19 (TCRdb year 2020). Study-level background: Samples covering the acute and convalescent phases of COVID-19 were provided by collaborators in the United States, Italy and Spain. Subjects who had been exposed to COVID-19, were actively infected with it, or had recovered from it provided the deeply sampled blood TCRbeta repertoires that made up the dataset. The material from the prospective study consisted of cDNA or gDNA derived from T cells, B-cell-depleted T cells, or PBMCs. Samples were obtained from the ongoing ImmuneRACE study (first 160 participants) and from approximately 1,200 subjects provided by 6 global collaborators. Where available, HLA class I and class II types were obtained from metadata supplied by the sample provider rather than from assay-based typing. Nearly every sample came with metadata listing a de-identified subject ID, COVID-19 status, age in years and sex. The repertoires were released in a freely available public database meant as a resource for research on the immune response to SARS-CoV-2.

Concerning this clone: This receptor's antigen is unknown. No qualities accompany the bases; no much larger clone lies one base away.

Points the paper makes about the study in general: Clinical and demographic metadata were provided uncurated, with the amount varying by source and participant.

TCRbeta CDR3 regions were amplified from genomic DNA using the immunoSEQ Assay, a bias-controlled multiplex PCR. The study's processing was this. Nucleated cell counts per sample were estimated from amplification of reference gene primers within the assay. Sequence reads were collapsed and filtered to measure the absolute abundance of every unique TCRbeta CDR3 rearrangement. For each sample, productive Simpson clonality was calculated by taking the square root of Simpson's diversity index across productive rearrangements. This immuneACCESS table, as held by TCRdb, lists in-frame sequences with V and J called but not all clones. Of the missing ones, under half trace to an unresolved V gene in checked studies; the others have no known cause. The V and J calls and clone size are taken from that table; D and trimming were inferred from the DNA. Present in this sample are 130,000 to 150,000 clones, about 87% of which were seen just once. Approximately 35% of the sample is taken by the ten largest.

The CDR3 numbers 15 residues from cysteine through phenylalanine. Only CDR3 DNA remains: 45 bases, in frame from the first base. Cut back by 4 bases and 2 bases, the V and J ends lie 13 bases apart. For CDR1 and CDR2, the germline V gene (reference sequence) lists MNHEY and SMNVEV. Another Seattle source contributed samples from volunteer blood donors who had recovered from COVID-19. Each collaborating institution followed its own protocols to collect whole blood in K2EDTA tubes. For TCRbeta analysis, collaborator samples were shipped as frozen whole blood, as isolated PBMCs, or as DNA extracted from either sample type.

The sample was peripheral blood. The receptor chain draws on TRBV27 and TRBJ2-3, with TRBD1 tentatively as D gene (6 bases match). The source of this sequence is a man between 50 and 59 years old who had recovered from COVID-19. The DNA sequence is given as TGTGCCAGCAGTTCCCGACAGGCCTACACAGATACGCAGTATTTT. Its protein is CASSSRQAYTDTQYF.